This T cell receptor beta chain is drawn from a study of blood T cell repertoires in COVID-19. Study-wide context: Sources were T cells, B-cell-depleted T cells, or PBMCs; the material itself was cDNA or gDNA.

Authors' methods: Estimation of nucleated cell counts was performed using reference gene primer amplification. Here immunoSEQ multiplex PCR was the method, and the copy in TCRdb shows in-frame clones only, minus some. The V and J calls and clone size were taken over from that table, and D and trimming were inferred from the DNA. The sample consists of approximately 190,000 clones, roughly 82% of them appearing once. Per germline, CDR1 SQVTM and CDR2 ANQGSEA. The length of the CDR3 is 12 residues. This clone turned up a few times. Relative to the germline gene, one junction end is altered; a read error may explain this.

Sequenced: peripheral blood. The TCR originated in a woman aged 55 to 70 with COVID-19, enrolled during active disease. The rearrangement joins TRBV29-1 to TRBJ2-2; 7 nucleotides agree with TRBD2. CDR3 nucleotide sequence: TGTACAGCGGGGCCGAACACCGGGGAGCTGTTTTTT. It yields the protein CTAGPNTGELFF.